Shown below are 2 T cell receptor beta chains from a single sample sequenced in a study of CXCR3-negative and CXCR3-positive naive CD8 T cells. The TRB libraries of cDNA were built by UMI-labeled 5' RACE. Reanalyzing the 5' RACE reads, TCRdb keeps one entry per CDR3 protein, without DNA. This table holds under 65,000 distinct CDR3 sequences. The sample comprised memory CD8+ T cells from blood. Every receptor here comes from a human donor in good health. Some clones in this sample may be carry-over from other donors' samples.

The gene calls are TRBV6-5 and TRBJ2-7; TCRdb calls TRBD1, which cannot be checked without DNA. This CDR3 is 14 amino acids long. The germline CDR1 and CDR2 sequences are MNHEY and SVGAGI. The CDR3 sequence: CASRTPGQGAEQYF.

The rearrangement links TRBV29-1 to TRBJ2-6; TCRdb's D call, TRBD1, is unchecked because there is no DNA. This CDR3 is 16 amino acids long. The germline V gene encodes CDR1 SQVTM and CDR2 ANQGSEA. The CDR3: CSVEGTLLSGANVLTF.